These 14 T cell receptor beta chains were sequenced from one sample in a study of OX40 agonist ivuxolimab in advanced cancers. Produced via immunoSEQ multiplex PCR; TCRdb's table is partial and in-frame only. The sample consists of tens of thousands of clones, around 94% of them appearing once. Specimen: CD4+ or CD8+ T cells sorted from blood, collected in a trial of the OX40 agonist ivuxolimab. The receptors originated from an adult with an advanced solid tumor such as melanoma, head and neck, liver or kidney cancer.

This chain joins TRBV28 and TRBJ1-4, with D maybe TRBD1 (6 bases). The germline gives CDR1 MDHEN, CDR2 SYDVKM. The CDR3 totals 18 residues. The V end was cut by 3 bases, the J end by 1 base, with 18 bases between. This CDR3 reads CASSLGQGSWVTNEKLFF. DNA for the CDR3: TGTGCCAGCAGTTTGGGCCAGGGGTCCTGGGTAACTAATGAAAAACTGTTTTTT.

The V gene is TRBV27, the J gene TRBJ2-1; D not resolved. The V gene lost 5 bases and the J gene lost 3 bases, with 11 bases spanning the gap. The CDR3 is made up of 14 amino acids. Germline V CDR1 and CDR2: MNHEY, SMNVEV (reference sequence). This CDR3 is CASSPAGGYNEQFF. DNA for the CDR3: TGTGCCAGCAGTCCCGCCGGTGGCTACAATGAGCAGTTCTTC.

The V call is TRBV27, the J call TRBJ1-2; unclear D gene. From germline, CDR1 is MNHEY and CDR2 SMNVEV (reference sequence). The CDR3 spans 15 residues. The V gene lost 5 bases and the J gene lost 4 bases, with 17 bases spanning the gap. The CDR3 protein is CASSPPGGSRYGYTF. For the CDR3, the DNA is TGTGCCAGCAGTCCCCCGGGAGGCTCCCGCTATGGCTACACCTTC.

This clone was found once. The chain is built from TRBV27 and TRBJ1-2; D is unresolved. The ends were cut back, 2 bases at V and 8 bases at J, with 12 bases in the middle. This CDR3 has 13 residues. Germline CDR1 is MNHEY and CDR2 is SMNVEV (reference sequence). CDR3 loop: CASSLPRTWGYTF. DNA for the CDR3: TGTGCCAGCAGTTTACCCCGTACTTGGGGCTACACCTTC.

About this clone itself: Other DNA sequences of this sample code for an identical CDR3. This sequence joins TRBV9 and TRBJ2-3; no definite D call. Trimming left V 0 bases short and J 2 bases short, with 7 bases between. Germline V gene sequence: CDR1 SGDLS, CDR2 YYNGEE. CDR3 length: 14 residues. CDR3 bases: TGTGCCAGCAGCGTAGCCGGAGACACAGATACGCAGTATTTT. Its protein is CASSVAGDTDTQYF.

The chain couples TRBV6-5 to TRBJ2-7, with D tentatively TRBD2 (6 bases). CDR1 is MNHEY and CDR2 is SVGAGI in the germline V gene. There are 15 residues in the CDR3. Trimming removed 4 bases from V and 2 bases from J, with 15 bases in between. The CDR3 nucleotides are TGTGCCAGCAGTTCCGGGACTGGGATCGCCTACGAGCAGTACTTC. Amino acid sequence: CASSSGTGIAYEQYF.

The chain employs TRBV9 and TRBJ2-7; D might be TRBD2 (6 bases). V was pared by 4 bases and J by 4 bases, with 15 bases between. The germline V gene encodes CDR1 SGDLS and CDR2 YYNGEE. The CDR3 is made up of 14 amino acids. DNA for the CDR3: TGTGCCAGCAGCCCCGCGCGGGCGGGGTACGAGCAGTACTTC. Amino acid sequence: CASSPARAGYEQYF.

The chain employs TRBV6-4 and TRBJ1-2; 7 bases agree with TRBD1. The CDR3 length is 14 residues. Per the germline V gene, CDR1 is MRHNA and CDR2 is SNTAGT. V lost 6 bases, J lost 4 bases, and 8 bases stayed unmatched. This CDR3 reads CASSPRQGIYGYTF. CDR3 nucleotide sequence: TGTGCCAGCAGCCCCCGACAGGGTATCTATGGCTACACCTTC.

V gene TRBV4-3 combines with J gene TRBJ2-1; tentatively, D is TRBD2 (5 bases). The CDR3 has 15 residues. Germline loops: CDR1 LGHNA, CDR2 YSLEER. Trimming cost V 0 bases and J 8 bases, with 14 bases left between them. As DNA, the CDR3 is TGCGCCAGCAGCCAAGAATCTCCTAGCTATTATGAGCAGTTCTTC. This codes for CASSQESPSYYEQFF.

The chain couples TRBV6-1 to TRBJ1-1, with D hard to call. Germline V gives CDR1 MNHNS, CDR2 SASEGT. V was clipped by 4 bases and J by 3 bases, with 9 bases between them. The CDR3 covers 13 residues. The CDR3 DNA sequence: TGTGCCAGCAGTGGGCCTGGGGACACTGAAGCTTTCTTT. It is translated as CASSGPGDTEAFF.

The chain combines TRBV28 with TRBJ2-7; 9 positions match TRBD1. This CDR3 is 15 amino acids long. Germline V lookup: CDR1 MDHEN, CDR2 SYDVKM. The V gene end was trimmed by 6 bases and the J gene end by 5 bases; junction bases not matched to a gene: 11. CDR3 in DNA: TGTGCCAGCAGAACCTGGGGGACAGGGCCGCACGAGCAGTACTTC. This translates into CASRTWGTGPHEQYF.

V and J are TRBV9 and TRBJ1-2; 7 bases line up with TRBD1. The germline V gene encodes CDR1 SGDLS and CDR2 YYNGEE. The CDR3 totals 16 residues. The ends lost 0 bases at V and 0 bases at J; junction bases unmatched: 5. In DNA form, the CDR3 reads TGTGCCAGCAGCGTAGACGCGGGACAGCCTAACTATGGCTACACCTTC. Protein sequence: CASSVDAGQPNYGYTF.

The CDR3 protein is CASSLSSDRDPYEQYF. The CDR3 DNA is TGTGCCAGCAGCTTATCCTCGGACAGGGACCCCTACGAGCAGTACTTC. The chain employs TRBV11-3 and TRBJ2-7; 8 nucleotides line up with TRBD1. There are 16 residues in the CDR3. CDR1 and CDR2 from the germline V gene are SGHNT and YENEEA. V trimming: 2 bases; J trimming: 2 bases; junction bases outside the gene matches: 8.

The chain employs TRBV11-2 and TRBJ2-2, with 9 bases that match TRBD1. Per germline, CDR1 SGHAT and CDR2 FQNNGV. With 5 bases clipped from V and 5 bases from J, the junction kept 9 bases outside the gene matches. This CDR3 region has 16 residues. This CDR3 reads CASSQSTGGWTGELFF. CDR3 sequence (DNA): TGTGCCAGCAGCCAATCGACAGGGGGTTGGACCGGGGAGCTGTTTTTT.